Sequencing of this T cell receptor (beta chain) was carried out in a study of shared clonotypes between healthy human individuals. This CDR3 region has 13 residues. Trimming shortened V by 2 bases and J by 4 bases, and 8 bases separated the two germline ends. Germline V gene data show CDR1 as SEHNR and CDR2 as FQNEAQ (reference sequence). Concerning this clone: Additional DNA sequences in this sample encode the identical CDR3.

Clones were read by immunoSEQ multiplex PCR, and TCRdb kept only the in-frame ones, dropping some. The repertoire consists of hundreds of thousands of clones, with 73% occurring once and the leading ten covering 1.5% to 2%. Material for sequencing was memory CD4+ T cells sorted from blood. Stated subset: CD45RA-negative fraction. The sequence derives from a young woman in good health. The chain has TRBV7-9 and TRBJ2-5; D is possibly TRBD2 (6 bases). CDR3 coding DNA: TGTGCCAGCAGCTTATCCGGGGGAGAGACCCAGTACTTC. It is translated as CASSLSGGETQYF.